These 11 T cell receptor beta chains originate from one sample sequenced in a study of T cells in localized non-small cell lung cancer. Libraries were prepared by immunoSEQ multiplex PCR; TCRdb keeps only in-frame clonotypes and omits some of them. Among about 82,000 clones, around 80% were seen once, and the ten largest hold 15% to 20%. Source: PBMCs, taken before any cancer treatment. These receptors all stem from a man aged 40 to 70 with stage II squamous cell lung carcinoma.

This clone occurred once. The J gene is TRBJ2-2, the V gene TRBV9; the D call may be TRBD1 or TRBD2 (6 bases each). CDR3 length: 16 amino acids. Germline values: CDR1 SGDLS, CDR2 YYNGEE. With 4 bases removed from V and 4 bases from J, the gap between germline ends came to 17 bases. The CDR3 loop is CASSHARGAGTGELFF. The CDR3 DNA follows: TGTGCCAGCAGCCACGCGAGGGGGGCGGGCACCGGGGAGCTGTTTTTT.

The chain joins TRBV19 to TRBJ2-2; D is uncertain. The CDR3 has 15 amino acids. The germline V gene has CDR1 LNHDA and CDR2 SQIVND (reference sequence). V was trimmed by 7 bases and J by 1 base, leaving 13 bases between them. CDR3 bases: TGTGCCAGTAAAGTTCAGCACCAGAACACCGGGGAGCTGTTTTTT. Its translation: CASKVQHQNTGELFF.

The chain carries TRBV7-2 and TRBJ2-7; TRBD1 agrees at 7 bases. Losses at the gene ends were 7 bases for V and 2 bases for J; bases not matched to a gene: 8. This CDR3 is 14 amino acids long. Germline CDR1 is SGHTA and CDR2 is FQGNSA. In DNA form, the CDR3 reads TGTGCCAGCACCATACAGGGGACCGCCTACGAGCAGTACTTC. It encodes CASTIQGTAYEQYF.

The chain joins TRBV7-9 to TRBJ2-2, with 7 bases lining up with TRBD1. Looked up from germline, CDR1 is SEHNR and CDR2 is FQNEAQ (reference sequence). Trimming took 5 bases from V and 6 from J; bases not matched to a gene: 9. The CDR3 loop spans 15 amino acids. Here the CDR3 DNA reads TGTGCCAGCAGCCCACAACAGGGGTCGGCCGGGGAGCTGTTTTTT. Translation: CASSPQQGSAGELFF.

The chain carries TRBV7-9 and TRBJ2-3, with D maybe TRBD2 (5 bases). CDR1 is SEHNR and CDR2 is FQNEAQ in the germline V gene (reference sequence). CDR3 length equals 14 residues. The V end lost 2 bases, the J end lost 1 base, and 7 bases lay between the germline ends. Here the CDR3 DNA reads TGTGCCAGCAGCTTAATCGGGGGCACAGATACGCAGTATTTT. It translates to CASSLIGGTDTQYF.

This clone came up a few times. This chain uses TRBV11-2 with TRBJ2-3; D gene unclear. The CDR3 totals 15 residues. The ends were cut back, 0 bases at V and 4 bases at J, with 11 bases in the middle. Germline V gene data show CDR1 as SGHAT and CDR2 as FQNNGV. The CDR3 protein is CASSLDPGSADTQYF. The CDR3 DNA sequence: TGTGCCAGCAGCTTAGATCCTGGCTCGGCAGATACGCAGTATTTT.

This clone was counted a few times. The chain couples TRBV28 to TRBJ1-2; TRBD1 matches at 11 bases. V was pared by 3 bases and J by 10 bases, with 4 bases of the junction left unmatched. The CDR3 consists of 13 residues. Germline CDR1 MDHEN, CDR2 SYDVKM. The CDR3 reads CASSFRTGGDYTF. The CDR3 nucleotides read TGTGCCAGCAGTTTCCGGACAGGGGGCGACTACACCTTC.

This sequence joins TRBV30 and TRBJ2-7; D remains unclear. The CDR3 extends over 12 amino acids. Germline V CDR1 and CDR2: GTSNPN, SVGIG (reference sequence). V shed 2 bases and J shed 3 bases, with 8 bases lying between them. The CDR3 region is CAWSKVVYEQYF. The DNA of the CDR3 is TGTGCCTGGAGTAAGGTGGTCTACGAGCAGTACTTC.

The chain employs TRBV30 and TRBJ2-5, with D perhaps TRBD1 or TRBD2 (5 bases each). CDR3 size: 14 residues. The germline V gene has CDR1 GTSNPN and CDR2 SVGIG (reference sequence). V was trimmed by 8 bases and J by 3 bases, leaving 19 bases between them. Written as DNA, the CDR3 is TGTGCCCACCGACGGGACGGTGTAGAAGAGACCCAGTACTTC. Its translation: CAHRRDGVEETQYF.

V is TRBV4-2 and J is TRBJ1-6; D is unresolved. Germline CDR1 is LGHNA and CDR2 is YNFKEQ. Deletions cut 1 base from V and 5 bases from J, with 6 bases between. This CDR3 contains 14 residues. In nucleotides, the CDR3 is TGTGCCAGCAGCCAAGCGTTGAATAATTCACCCCTCCACTTT. Amino acid sequence: CASSQALNNSPLHF.

The rearrangement links TRBV6-6 to TRBJ2-1, with 7 positions matching TRBD2. Looked up from germline, CDR1 is MNHNY and CDR2 is SVGAGI (reference sequence). The V and J ends lost 5 bases and 0 bases, in that order; junction bases with no gene match: 4. CDR3 size: 15 residues. Written as DNA, the CDR3 is TGTGCCAGCAGTCCTAGCGGCCTCTCCTACAATGAGCAGTTCTTC. It codes for CASSPSGLSYNEQFF.